This TCR beta chain was documented in a study of OX40 agonist ivuxolimab in advanced cancers. For the study at large: Administration of intravenous ivuxolimab to patients occurred every 2 weeks at 0.01 to 10 mg/kg. Checkpoint inhibitors had been given previously to under 50% of patients.

CDR1 is SGHTA, CDR2 FQGTGA, per germline. This CDR3 comprises 16 residues. Trimming left V 4 bases short and J 2 bases short, with 17 bases between. TCRdb's table, derived via immunoSEQ multiplex PCR, lists solely in-frame clones and lacks some. The data contain about 110,000 clones, around 93% of them singletons. Source: CD4+ or CD8+ T cells sorted from blood, taken in a trial of the OX40 agonist ivuxolimab. This rearrangement joins TRBV7-3 to TRBJ2-5; D is possibly TRBD1 or TRBD2 (5 bases each). The receptor's source is an adult with an advanced solid tumor such as melanoma, head and neck, liver or kidney cancer. Written as DNA, the CDR3 is TGTGCCAGCAGCTCAGGAGGTGGGGGTGGACAAGAGACCCAGTACTTC. This translates into CASSSGGGGGQETQYF.